This TCR beta chain was recovered during a study of shared clonotypes between healthy human individuals. This clone was detected only a few times. Clones were read by immunoSEQ multiplex PCR, and TCRdb kept only the in-frame ones, dropping some. Of 450,000 to 550,000 clones detected, 79% appear once; the ten largest clones hold 10% to 15%. Input material: PBMCs. This clonotype was obtained from a woman in her thirties or forties in good health. Some clones in this sample may be carry-over from other donors' samples.

CDR3 bases: TGCGCCAGCAGCTTGTCTGGTTTTGAAGCTTTCTTT. Translation gives CASSLSGFEAFF. The chain joins TRBV5-1 to TRBJ1-1; D unresolved. Germline V gene lookup returns CDR1 SGHRS and CDR2 YFSETQ. V was cut by 1 base and J by 7 bases, with 8 bases left in between. CDR3 length: 12 residues.